This T cell receptor (beta chain) was captured by sequencing in a study of CD8 T cells in Susac syndrome. Roughly 0.45 to 1 ug RNA was reverse transcribed with random hexamers. In TCRdb, the immunoSEQ multiplex PCR reads were re-called with MiXCR into one record per CDR3 protein. The sample has about 80,000 distinct CDR3 sequences; 90% to 95% are singletons. The ends were cut back, 3 bases at V and 6 bases at J, with 16 bases in the middle. The CDR3 is 15 residues long. The germline V gene encodes CDR1 SGDLS and CDR2 YYNGEE. To note about this clonotype: The antigen is not known.

General study results and limits: As the study acknowledged, the number of individuals in its TCR sequencing and HLA analysis was relatively small.

CD8+ and CD4+ T cells taken from blood had their TCR beta sequenced. Healthy donors served as age- and sex-matched controls. V is TRBV9 and J is TRBJ2-1; D tentatively reads TRBD1 or TRBD2 (5 bases each). The sequencing sample was made of CD8+ T cells from PBMCs. This clonotype was obtained from a human donor in good health. The CDR3 coding sequence is TGTGCCAGCAGCGAAGGGGACCTAACTTTCAATGAGCAGTTCTTC. Protein: CASSEGDLTFNEQFF.